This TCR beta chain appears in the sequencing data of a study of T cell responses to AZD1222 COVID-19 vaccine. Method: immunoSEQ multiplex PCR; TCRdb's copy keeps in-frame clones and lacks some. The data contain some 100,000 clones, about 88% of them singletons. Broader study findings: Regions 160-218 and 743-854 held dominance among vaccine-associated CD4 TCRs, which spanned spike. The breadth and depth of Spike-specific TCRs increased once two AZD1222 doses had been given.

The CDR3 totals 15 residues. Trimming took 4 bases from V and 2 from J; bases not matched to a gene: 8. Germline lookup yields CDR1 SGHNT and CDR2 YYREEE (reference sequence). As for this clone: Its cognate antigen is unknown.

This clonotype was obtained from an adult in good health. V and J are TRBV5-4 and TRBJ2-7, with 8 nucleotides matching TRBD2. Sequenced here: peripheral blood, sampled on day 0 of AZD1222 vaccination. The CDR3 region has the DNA TGTGCCAGCAGCAGCGGGGGTGGCCTTACCTACGAGCAGTACTTC. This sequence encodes CASSSGGGLTYEQYF.